This entry is about one TCR beta chain. Antigen: not known. TCRdb re-analysed the 5' RACE reads in MiXCR, keeping a single row per CDR3 protein. In the table there are some 110,000 distinct CDR3 sequences, approximately 15% of which are singletons. These data belong to a study of early T cells in non-severe SARS-CoV-2 infection. Germline V gene lookup returns CDR1 SGHTA and CDR2 FQGNSA. V was pared by 5 bases and J by 8 bases, with 13 bases between. The CDR3 contains 13 residues. General study results and limits: The VDJdb matching leaned toward anti-spike CD8 responses and overlooked private and CD4 specificities.

The TCR was taken from an adult who was a healthcare worker with PCR-confirmed SARS-CoV-2 infection or an uninfected control (not recorded which). The specimen was whole blood. V and J are TRBV7-2 and TRBJ2-1; D unclear. CDR3 region: CASSQAPLDEQFF. In DNA, the CDR3 is TGTGCCAGCAGCCAGGCCCCTTTGGATGAGCAGTTCTTC. Using reference TRBV7-2 and TRBJ2-1 for the parts outside the CDR3, the full variable domain is GAGVSQSPSNKVTEKGKDVELRCDPISGHTALYWYRQSLGQGLEFLIYFQGNSAPDKSGLPSDRFSAERTGGSVSTLTIQRTQQEDSAVYLCASSQAPLDEQFFGPGTRLTVL.